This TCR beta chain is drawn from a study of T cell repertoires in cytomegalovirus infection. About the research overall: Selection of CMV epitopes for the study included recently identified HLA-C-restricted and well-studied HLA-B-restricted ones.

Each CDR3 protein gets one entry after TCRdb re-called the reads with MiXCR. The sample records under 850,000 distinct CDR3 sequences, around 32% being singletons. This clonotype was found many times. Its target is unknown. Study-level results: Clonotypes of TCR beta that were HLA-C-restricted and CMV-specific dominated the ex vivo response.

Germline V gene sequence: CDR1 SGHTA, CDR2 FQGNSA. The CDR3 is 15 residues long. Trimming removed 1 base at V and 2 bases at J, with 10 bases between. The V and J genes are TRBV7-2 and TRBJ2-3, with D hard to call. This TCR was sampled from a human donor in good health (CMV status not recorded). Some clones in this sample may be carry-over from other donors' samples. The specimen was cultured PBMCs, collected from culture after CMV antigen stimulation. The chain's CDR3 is CASSLGPAHTDTQYF. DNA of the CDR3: TGTGCCAGCAGCTTAGGCCCAGCGCACACAGATACGCAGTATTTT.